What follows are 31 T cell receptor beta chains derived from one specimen sequenced in a study of T-cell reconstitution after alpha-beta-depleted transplantation in children. Unique molecular identifiers were used in preparing the TCRbeta library. MiXCR was run by TCRdb on the PCR reads, yielding one entry per CDR3 protein. The sample holds some 600,000 distinct CDR3 sequences, over 15% seen once. This specimen was PBMCs from the stem cell graft donor, taken from the stem cell graft. The origin of the receptors is a human donor who donated a stem cell graft to a child with acute myeloid leukemia.

This clonotype was detected ten times or more. CDR3 amino acids: CASSDRGGNEQFF. The CDR3, as DNA: TGTGCCAGTTCCGATCGCGGGGGGAATGAGCAGTTCTTC. The chain uses TRBV6-4 and TRBJ2-1; 8 bases are a match to TRBD2. The CDR3 has 13 amino acids. From germline, CDR1 is MRHNA and CDR2 SNTAGT. V trimming: 9 bases; J trimming: 7 bases; junction bases outside the gene matches: 8.

The chain employs TRBV7-3 and TRBJ2-3; D uncertain. With 6 bases removed from V and 3 bases from J, the gap between germline ends came to 13 bases. This CDR3 spans 14 amino acids. CDR1 SGHTA and CDR2 FQGTGA come from the germline V gene. CDR3 DNA: TGTGCCAGCAGTCGGGCAGTAAGGACAGATACGCAGTATTTT. Translated: CASSRAVRTDTQYF. Using reference TRBV7-3 and TRBJ2-3 for the parts outside the CDR3, the full variable domain is GAGVSQTPSNKVTEKGKYVELRCDPISGHTALYWYRQSLGQGPEFLIYFQGTGAADDSGLPNDRFFAVRPEGSVSTLKIQRTERGDSAVYLCASSRAVRTDTQYFGPGTRLTVL.

The rearrangement uses TRBV29-1 and TRBJ1-3; D gene ambiguous. Germline CDR1 reads SQVTM; CDR2 reads ANQGSEA. V lost 5 bases, J lost 4 bases, and 12 bases lay in between. There are 13 residues in the CDR3. This chain's CDR3 is CSVFEGSGNTIYF. The CDR3 bases are TGCAGCGTTTTCGAGGGTTCGGGAAACACCATATATTTT.

This clonotype appeared many times. The CDR3 region has the DNA TGCAGTGCTTTCGACAGGGGGGTTAATCAGCCCCAGCATTTT. Amino acid sequence: CSAFDRGVNQPQHF. The V gene is TRBV20-1, the J gene TRBJ1-5; TRBD1 matches at 9 bases. The V gene end was trimmed by 5 bases and the J gene end by 4 bases; junction bases not matched to a gene: 6. The CDR3 has 14 residues. The V gene's germline CDR1 is DFQATT and CDR2 SNEGSKA (reference sequence).

This clonotype was observed many times. This chain joins TRBV20-1 and TRBJ2-7; D gene unclear. The germline V gene encodes CDR1 DFQATT and CDR2 SNEGSKA (reference sequence). V lost 6 bases, J lost 0 bases, and 9 bases lay in between. This CDR3 comprises 12 residues. The DNA for the CDR3 is TGCAGTGCCCACGGCGGCTCCTACGAGCAGTACTTC. Protein: CSAHGGSYEQYF.

This clonotype was detected many times. This sequence joins TRBV5-6 and TRBJ2-3; D gene unclear. From germline, CDR1 is SGHDT and CDR2 YYEEEE. The CDR3 is 14 residues long. The V end was cut by 1 base, the J end by 2 bases, with 8 bases between. The CDR3 DNA is TGTGCCAGCAGCTTGCCGGCCTACACAGATACGCAGTATTTT. Residues: CASSLPAYTDTQYF.

With respect to this clonotype: Sequence at one end of the junction differs from germline and may be a read error. This chain uses TRBV7-9 with TRBJ1-2, with D possibly TRBD1 on 6 matching bases. The CDR3 extends over 15 amino acids. Germline V gene sequence: CDR1 SEHNR, CDR2 FQNEAQ (reference sequence). CDR3 DNA: TGTGCCAGCACCGGACTCAGGGGTTTAAACTCTGGCTACACCTTC. Its translation: CASTGLRGLNSGYTF.

There are a few counts of this clonotype. The gene calls are TRBV7-2 and TRBJ1-2, with D possibly matching TRBD1 (6 bases). V gave up 2 bases and J gave up 5 bases, with 12 bases separating them. CDR3 size: 14 residues. Per germline, CDR1 SGHTA and CDR2 FQGNSA. CDR3 DNA sequence: TGTGCCAGCAGCTTAAGCCTTGGACAGTATGGCTACACCTTC. It specifies CASSLSLGQYGYTF.

The CDR3 reads CASSLPGQSTRWGEQYF. The CDR3 DNA follows: TGTGCCAGCAGCTTACCGGGACAGTCAACCCGTTGGGGAGAGCAGTACTTC. The rearrangement links TRBV5-6 to TRBJ2-7; 7 bases match TRBD1. This CDR3 is built from 17 residues. Unmatched junction bases numbered 18, after V lost 2 bases and J lost 7 bases. Per the germline V gene, CDR1 is SGHDT and CDR2 is YYEEEE.

The table lists this clonotype with many counts. The chain joins TRBV20-1 to TRBJ2-3; no clear D. The CDR3 length is 13 residues. Germline lookup yields CDR1 DFQATT and CDR2 SNEGSKA (reference sequence). Between the trimmed V and J ends, which lost 3 bases and 1 base, there was a span of 8 bases. CDR3 DNA sequence: TGCAGTGCTAGGGCCGGTGGCACAGATACGCAGTATTTT. It translates to CSARAGGTDTQYF.

This clonotype was counted between two and nine times. The genes are TRBV4-1 and TRBJ2-7; 11 positions match TRBD1. The CDR3 extends over 17 amino acids. Germline V gene sequence: CDR1 MGHRA, CDR2 YSYEKL. The trim removed 0 bases at V and 7 bases at J, leaving 11 bases unmatched. The CDR3 nucleotides are TGCGCCAGCAGCCAAGACGTTACCGGGACAGGGGGAGGAGAGCAGTACTTC. This codes for CASSQDVTGTGGGEQYF.

This clonotype has just a few counts. This chain links TRBV6-1 with TRBJ1-5; 7 nucleotides agree with TRBD1. CDR1 and CDR2 (germline): MNHNS, SASEGT. The ends lost 4 bases at V and 1 base at J; junction bases unmatched: 7. The CDR3 is 16 residues long. The CDR3 DNA reads TGTGCCAGCAGTGTTTACAGGGGTGGAAGCAATCAGCCCCAGCATTTT. Residues: CASSVYRGGSNQPQHF.

There are many counts of this clonotype. The chain employs TRBV12-3 or TRBV12-4 and TRBJ1-2, with a tentative D call TRBD1 (6 bases). V gave up 0 bases and J gave up 5 bases, with 13 bases separating them. This CDR3 region has 15 residues. The CDR3 DNA follows: TGTGCCAGCAGTTTAGCATCGACAGGCTTTTATGGCTACACCTTC. It encodes CASSLASTGFYGYTF.

The gene calls are TRBV7-2 and TRBJ1-3; TRBD1 is a possible D gene (5 bases). CDR1 and CDR2 (germline): SGHTA, FQGNSA. Deletions cut 1 base from V and 0 bases from J, with 7 bases between. CDR3 size: 15 residues. CDR3 in DNA: TGTGCCAGCAGCTTAGGGAGGGGCTCTGGAAACACCATATATTTT. Translation: CASSLGRGSGNTIYF. The full variable domain, in which reference TRBV7-2 and TRBJ1-3 provide the parts outside the CDR3, is GAGVSQSPSNKVTEKGKDVELRCDPISGHTALYWYRQSLGQGLEFLIYFQGNSAPDKSGLPSDRFSAERTGGSVSTLTIQRTQQEDSAVYLCASSLGRGSGNTIYFGEGSWLTVV.

This clonotype was counted at least ten times. CDR3: CARPGPIFPDYNEQFF. CDR3 DNA: TGTGCCAGACCCGGGCCGATATTCCCAGACTACAATGAGCAGTTCTTC. The chain is built from TRBV24-1 and TRBJ2-1; D gene ambiguous. CDR3 length equals 16 residues. Trimming pared 11 bases from V and 3 bases from J, leaving 22 bases between. Germline CDR1 KGHDR, CDR2 SFDVKD.

This clonotype was recorded at least ten times. The gene calls are TRBV29-1 and TRBJ1-2; D remains unclear. Per germline, CDR1 SQVTM and CDR2 ANQGSEA. The CDR3 runs to 13 residues. V gave up 2 bases and J gave up 4 bases, with 11 bases separating them. The CDR3 sequence is CSVERRTGYGYTF. The CDR3 DNA reads TGCAGCGTTGAAAGGCGGACTGGCTATGGCTACACCTTC.

This clonotype was recorded at least ten times. V usage is TRBV5-5 and J usage is TRBJ2-7, with a tentative D call TRBD2 (6 bases). Germline CDR1 SGHKS, CDR2 YYEKEE (reference sequence). This CDR3 spans 15 amino acids. The ends were cut back, 3 bases at V and 3 bases at J, with 16 bases in the middle. The CDR3 reads CASSWEVYSGYEQYF. CDR3 DNA sequence: TGTGCCAGCAGCTGGGAGGTCTACAGTGGCTACGAGCAGTACTTC.

This clonotype has a count of ten or more. Here the CDR3 reads CSASTGTGRNQPQHF. The CDR3 coding sequence is TGCAGTGCTAGTACCGGGACAGGCCGCAATCAGCCCCAGCATTTT. The chain links TRBV20-1 to TRBJ1-5; 8 bases agree with TRBD1. The CDR3 contains 15 residues. Germline CDR1 DFQATT, CDR2 SNEGSKA (reference sequence). V shed 3 bases, J shed 2 bases, and the junction held 6 bases outside the gene matches.

The genes are TRBV7-2 and TRBJ2-2; 9 nucleotides match TRBD1. The V and J ends lost 5 bases and 4 bases, in that order; junction bases with no gene match: 5. Germline lookup yields CDR1 SGHTA and CDR2 FQGNSA. This CDR3 has 15 amino acids. CDR3 loop: CASSQDRGITGELFF. The DNA for the CDR3 is TGTGCCAGCAGCCAAGACAGGGGGATCACCGGGGAGCTGTTTTTT.

This clonotype was seen ten or more times. This chain uses TRBV12-3 or TRBV12-4 with TRBJ2-2, with 8 bases fitting TRBD1. The CDR3 sequence is 16 residues long. The junction had 5 bases not matched to a gene; V was cut back by 5 bases and J by 0 bases. CDR3 DNA sequence: TGTGCCAGCAGTCTTGGGACAGGACCGAACACCGGGGAGCTGTTTTTT. Its translation is CASSLGTGPNTGELFF.

This clonotype was observed at least ten times. The chain uses TRBV24-1 and TRBJ2-1, with D possibly being TRBD1 or TRBD2 (5 bases each). V lost 0 bases to trimming and J lost 10 bases, with 9 bases between them. The germline gives CDR1 KGHDR, CDR2 SFDVKD. This CDR3 spans 13 amino acids. In nucleotides, the CDR3 is TGTGCCACCAGTGATTTGTCCAGGGACGAGCAGTTCTTC. This codes for CATSDLSRDEQFF.

The chain uses TRBV7-6 and TRBJ2-3, with 8 positions matching TRBD2. Germline-derived CDR1 and CDR2 are SGHVS and FNYEAQ. J lost 0 bases, V lost 7 bases, and 9 bases had no gene match. The CDR3 contains 16 residues. The CDR3 sequence is CASTSGGSTSTDTQYF. CDR3 DNA: TGTGCCAGCACCTCGGGAGGGAGTACAAGCACAGATACGCAGTATTTT.

There are many counts of this clonotype. The chain combines TRBV29-1 with TRBJ2-6; possibly TRBD1 for D (5 bases). The V end lost 4 bases, the J end lost 2 bases, and 6 bases lay between the germline ends. This CDR3 has 13 amino acids. CDR1 SQVTM and CDR2 ANQGSEA come from the germline V gene. Written as DNA, the CDR3 is TGCAGCGTTGCAGGGACTGGGGCCAACGTCCTGACTTTC. Its protein is CSVAGTGANVLTF.

The table lists this clonotype with many counts. The chain links TRBV29-1 to TRBJ1-5, with no clear D. Trimming stripped 0 bases from V and 6 bases from J, with 15 bases between. Germline CDR1 reads SQVTM; CDR2 reads ANQGSEA. CDR3 length equals 15 residues. The DNA of the CDR3 is TGCAGCGTTGAAGATCGTAACAGTCCCGGTCAGCCCCAGCATTTT. Encoded protein: CSVEDRNSPGQPQHF.

The chain employs TRBV7-2 and TRBJ2-5, with 12 bases fitting TRBD2. The length of the CDR3 is 16 residues. Trimming removed 0 bases from V and 4 bases from J; junction bases left unmatched: 3. Looked up from germline, CDR1 is SGHTA and CDR2 is FQGNSA. The CDR3 region has the DNA TGTGCCAGCAGCTTAGCGCTAGCGGGGGGGAGAGAGACCCAGTACTTC. Its translation is CASSLALAGGRETQYF.

This clonotype has only a few counts. The chain joins TRBV12-3 or TRBV12-4 to TRBJ2-1; no clear D. CDR3 length: 12 residues. V shed 5 bases and J shed 6 bases, with 8 bases lying between them. The CDR3 nucleotides are TGTGCCAGCAGTCTCCCATTCAATGAGCAGTTCTTC. It codes for CASSLPFNEQFF.

The chain couples TRBV7-3 to TRBJ1-2, with a tentative D call TRBD1 (5 bases). V shed 5 bases and J shed 0 bases, with 10 bases lying between them. This CDR3 contains 14 residues. Germline assignment: CDR1 SGHTA and CDR2 FQGTGA. The CDR3 DNA reads as TGTGCCAGCAGCCCCGGGACCCCTAACTATGGCTACACCTTC. Protein product: CASSPGTPNYGYTF.

The chain carries TRBV5-1 and TRBJ2-1; 8 bases align to TRBD2. CDR1 and CDR2 from the germline V gene are SGHRS and YFSETQ. The CDR3 is 15 amino acids. V lost 7 bases and J lost 3; bases outside the gene matches: 9. The CDR3 reads CASGTGGDFYNEQFF. The DNA for the CDR3 is TGCGCCAGCGGGACCGGGGGGGACTTCTACAATGAGCAGTTCTTC.

This clonotype was seen at least ten times. The chain carries TRBV5-5 and TRBJ2-3; D possibly uses TRBD1 or TRBD2 (5 bases each). The CDR3 has 14 amino acids. Trimming left V 2 bases short and J 0 bases short, with 7 bases between. CDR1 is SGHKS and CDR2 is YYEKEE in the germline V gene (reference sequence). CDR3 loop: CASSFWDSTDTQYF. The DNA for the CDR3 is TGTGCCAGCAGCTTTTGGGACAGCACAGATACGCAGTATTTT.

This clonotype turned up a few times. CDR3 nucleotide sequence: TGCAGCGTTGATGGCGGGAACTCTGGAAACACCATATATTTT. Protein product: CSVDGGNSGNTIYF. This chain connects TRBV29-1 to TRBJ1-3; no reliable D call. This CDR3 is built from 14 residues. V lost 3 bases, J lost 0 bases, and 9 bases lay in between. CDR1 is SQVTM and CDR2 is ANQGSEA in the germline V gene.

This clonotype was picked up a small number of times. CDR3 region: CASSSANPGTQYF. The DNA for the CDR3 is TGTGCCAGCAGTTCTGCCAACCCGGGGACCCAGTACTTC. The gene calls are TRBV6-5 and TRBJ2-5, with no clear D. Germline-derived CDR1 and CDR2 are MNHEY and SVGAGI. Trimming took off 4 bases at V and 7 bases at J, with 13 bases between the two ends. This CDR3 has 13 amino acids.